These 8 T cell receptor beta chains were sequenced from one sample in a study of cytomegalovirus exposure and HLA in healthy donors. The PCR was carried out with 60 Vbeta primers and 13 Jbeta primers. Clones were read by immunoSEQ multiplex PCR, and TCRdb kept only the in-frame ones, dropping some. Among about 150,000 clones listed, approximately 80% were seen once. Sequenced input: PBMCs. The receptors derive from a woman between 40 and 55 years old in good health and CMV-seropositive.

This sequence joins TRBV11-2 and TRBJ2-1, with no clear D. The CDR3 extends over 12 amino acids. V lost 4 bases and J 4 bases, leaving 5 bases between the germline ends. CDR1 and CDR2 (germline): SGHAT, FQNNGV. The CDR3 sequence is CASSSYYNEQFF. In DNA, the CDR3 is TGTGCCAGCAGCTCCTATTACAATGAGCAGTTCTTC.

The chain combines TRBV18 with TRBJ2-1; D possibly corresponds to TRBD2 (5 bases). The V gene's germline CDR1 is KGHSH and CDR2 LQKENI. The CDR3 has 11 amino acids. Trimming shortened V by 5 bases and J by 8 bases, and 7 bases separated the two germline ends. The CDR3 DNA reads as TGTGCCAGCTCAAGCGGCGATGAGCAGTTCTTC. It codes for CASSSGDEQFF.

This clone has only one observation. The chain couples TRBV30 to TRBJ2-5; weak D call: TRBD2 (7 bases). Germline CDR1 and CDR2: GTSNPN and SVGIG (reference sequence). Trimming removed 2 bases from V and 5 bases from J, with 24 bases in between. The CDR3 loop spans 17 amino acids. For the CDR3, the DNA is TGTGCCTGGAGTAGGGGGAGGGAGGGCCGTTTTAGGGAGACCCAGTACTTC. Amino acids: CAWSRGREGRFRETQYF.

Only a few counts were recorded for this clone. The chain recombines TRBV6-5 with TRBJ1-1; 7 nucleotides agree with TRBD1. V lost 7 bases, J lost 0 bases, and 5 bases stayed unmatched. The CDR3 is 14 amino acids. The germline gives CDR1 MNHEY, CDR2 SVGAGI. CDR3 region: CASMNRGMNTEAFF. The DNA of the CDR3 is TGTGCCAGCATGAACAGGGGTATGAACACTGAAGCTTTCTTT.

This clone was counted only a few times. The rearrangement links TRBV30 to TRBJ1-4; perhaps TRBD1 as D (5 bases). In germline, CDR1 is GTSNPN, CDR2 SVGIG (reference sequence). There are 14 residues in the CDR3. The germline V and J ends were trimmed by 2 bases and 7 bases, with 14 bases remaining between them. The CDR3, as DNA: TGTGCCTGGAGTCGCTTAGGGGAAAGTGAAAAACTGTTTTTT. This translates into CAWSRLGESEKLFF.

For the CDR3, the DNA is TGCGCCAGCATGACCGGGACAGGGGGCCAGAACACTGAAGCTTTCTTT. Translating gives CASMTGTGGQNTEAFF. V gene TRBV5-1 combines with J gene TRBJ1-1; 12 nucleotides line up with TRBD1. The CDR3 is 16 residues long. CDR1 and CDR2 from the germline V gene are SGHRS and YFSETQ. The V and J ends lost 6 bases and 1 base, in that order; junction bases with no gene match: 7.

This clone was seen a single time. The chain's CDR3 is CASSLLTGTGNQPQHF. The DNA of the CDR3 is TGTGCCAGCAGTTTACTGACAGGGACTGGCAATCAGCCCCAGCATTTT. This rearrangement joins TRBV27 to TRBJ1-5; TRBD1 matches 7 bases. The J segment lost 2 bases and the V segment lost 2 bases, leaving 6 bases of the junction unmatched. The CDR3 covers 16 residues. Looked up from germline, CDR1 is MNHEY and CDR2 is SMNVEV (reference sequence).

This chain connects TRBV28 to TRBJ2-2; TRBD2 aligns across 7 bases. With V trimmed by 6 bases and J by 0 bases, 4 bases remained unmatched. Germline V lookup: CDR1 MDHEN, CDR2 SYDVKM. The CDR3 consists of 15 residues. This CDR3 reads CASRRGVANTGELFF. As DNA, the CDR3 is TGTGCCAGCAGACGGGGGGTCGCGAACACCGGGGAGCTGTTTTTT.